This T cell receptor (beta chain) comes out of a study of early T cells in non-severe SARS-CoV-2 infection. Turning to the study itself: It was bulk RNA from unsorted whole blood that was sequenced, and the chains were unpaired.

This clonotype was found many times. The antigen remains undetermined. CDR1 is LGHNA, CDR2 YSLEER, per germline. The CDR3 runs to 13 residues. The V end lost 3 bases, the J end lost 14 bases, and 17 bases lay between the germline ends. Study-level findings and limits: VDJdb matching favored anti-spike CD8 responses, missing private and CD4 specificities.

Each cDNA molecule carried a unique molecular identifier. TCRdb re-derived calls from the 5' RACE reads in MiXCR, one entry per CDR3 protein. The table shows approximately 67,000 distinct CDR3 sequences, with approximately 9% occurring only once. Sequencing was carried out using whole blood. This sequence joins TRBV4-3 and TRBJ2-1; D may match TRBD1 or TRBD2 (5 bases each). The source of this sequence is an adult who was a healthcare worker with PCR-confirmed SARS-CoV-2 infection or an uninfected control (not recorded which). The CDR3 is CASSQSGDGRKFF. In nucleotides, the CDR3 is TGCGCCAGCAGCCAGTCCGGGGACGGGCGGAAGTTCTTC.